This T cell receptor (beta chain) comes out of a study of T cells expressing NK-cell markers. About the research overall: Seven HCMV-seropositive donors and one seronegative donor made up the eight sequenced donors.

TCRdb processed the 5' RACE reads again and assigns one entry to each CDR3 protein, with no DNA. The table lists around 550,000 distinct CDR3 sequences. Germline V gene data show CDR1 as SGHAT and CDR2 as FQNNGV. The CDR3 spans 18 residues. This chain joins TRBV11-2 and TRBJ2-1; without DNA, the TCRdb call of TRBD2 cannot be checked. Sample: blood T cells: a sorted CD56 or NKG2C T cell subset, CD4+ or CD8+ T cells, or bulk PBMC T cells (not recorded which). The sequence was collected from a man between 18 and 35 years old in good health. The CDR3 is CASSLGPRLALTYNEQFF.